The text below deals with one T cell receptor (beta chain). Its antigen remains unknown. TCRdb keeps only in-frame clones here, not all; method: immunoSEQ multiplex PCR. The table lists 150,000 to 200,000 clones, about 94% of them singletons. Trimming shortened V by 4 bases and J by 3 bases, and 23 bases separated the two germline ends. Germline V gene lookup returns CDR1 SGDLS and CDR2 YYNGEE. The length of the CDR3 is 19 residues. This entry is derived from a study of T cell responses to AZD1222 COVID-19 vaccine. Whole-study results and caveats: Samples come after the peak T cell response, not at day 14. Donors were mostly white British, more females; clonal diversity possibly underestimated. Regions 160-218 and 743-854 dominated among vaccine-associated CD4 TCRs spanning spike.

The chain joins TRBV9 to TRBJ2-6; TRBD1 or TRBD2 may be the D gene (7 bases each). The sequencing used peripheral blood, collected on day 0 of AZD1222 vaccination. This clonotype was obtained from an adult in good health. CDR3 nucleotides: TGTGCCAGCAGCCCTCGGGCAGGGGGGGGCCTTGGTGGGGCCAACGTCCTGACTTTC. Translated, it gives CASSPRAGGGLGGANVLTF.